This passage covers 5 T cell receptor beta chains from one sample sequenced in a study of memory CD4+ T cells and cytomegalovirus serostatus. The table came from immunoSEQ multiplex PCR; TCRdb's copy has only in-frame clones and leaves some out. The repertoire holds 45,000 to 50,000 clones, with roughly 80% as singletons. Single viable CD3+CD4+CD8-CD45RO+ cells were sorted as the memory CD4+ T cells. Sequenced input: memory CD4+ T cells from blood. The receptors derive from an adult in good health and CMV-seronegative.

The chain uses TRBV11-3 and TRBJ2-5, with 7 nucleotides matching TRBD2. The germline CDR1 and CDR2 sequences are SGHNT and YENEEA. The CDR3 is 17 amino acids. Trimming at V came to 3 bases and at J to 2 bases, leaving 12 bases not matched to a gene. The CDR3 protein is CASSLGRVRGFQETQYF. DNA of the CDR3: TGTGCCAGCAGCTTGGGGAGGGTTAGGGGATTTCAAGAGACCCAGTACTTC.

This chain uses TRBV18 with TRBJ2-7; possibly TRBD1 for D (6 bases). The CDR3 consists of 14 residues. V gave up 1 base and J gave up 5 bases, with 12 bases separating them. Germline V gene data show CDR1 as KGHSH and CDR2 as LQKENI. The chain's CDR3 is CASSPQRTANEQYF. The CDR3 DNA sequence: TGTGCCAGCTCACCACAGCGGACAGCTAACGAGCAGTACTTC.

The genes are TRBV2 and TRBJ1-2; 7 bases are a match to TRBD1. The CDR3 has 15 amino acids. Germline trimming cut 6 bases from V and 0 bases from J; bases unmatched to any gene: 7. The V gene's germline CDR1 is SNHLY and CDR2 FYNNEI. CDR3 DNA: TGTGCCAGCAGCCTACCTCAGGGGGCTAACTATGGCTACACCTTC. Its protein product is CASSLPQGANYGYTF. The full variable domain, its missing parts supplied by reference TRBV2 and TRBJ1-2, is EPEVTQTPSHQVTQMGQEVILRCVPISNHLYFYWYRQILGQKVEFLVSFYNNEISEKSEIFDDQFSVERPDGSNFTLKIRSTKLEDSAMYFCASSLPQGANYGYTFGSGTRLTVV.

This clone was observed a handful of times. This sequence joins TRBV6-1 and TRBJ1-3; TRBD1 aligns across 8 bases. The germline V gene encodes CDR1 MNHNS and CDR2 SASEGT. V lost 3 bases, J lost 0 bases, and 7 bases stayed unmatched. The CDR3 is 17 amino acids. The CDR3 loop is CASSDGTGWGSGNTIYF. The CDR3 region has the DNA TGTGCCAGCAGTGACGGGACAGGTTGGGGCTCTGGAAACACCATATATTTT.

The chain joins TRBV11-2 to TRBJ2-7; 8 nucleotides match TRBD2. The V gene's germline CDR1 is SGHAT and CDR2 FQNNGV. With 4 bases clipped from V and 7 bases from J, the junction kept 9 bases outside the gene matches. The CDR3 is 14 residues long. This chain's CDR3 is CASSSLITGGEQYF. CDR3 nucleotides: TGTGCCAGCAGCTCTCTGATCACGGGAGGGGAGCAGTACTTC.